Listed here are 11 T cell receptor beta chains from one sample, sequenced in a study of metastatic and nonmetastatic thyroid tumors. TCRdb re-analyzed the PCR reads using MiXCR. The repertoire has 72,000 or so clones, about 17% of them found once; the top ten carry roughly 13%. Thyroid surgery was performed in patients who had received no treatment beforehand. Sequencing used blood. These TCRs come from a female donor with papillary thyroid cancer or a benign thyroid nodule (not recorded which). Some clones in this sample may be carry-over from other donors' samples.

This clone was seen more than once but under ten times. The rearrangement joins TRBV6-6 to TRBJ1-2; D remains unclear. This CDR3 has 16 residues. V lost 3 bases, J lost 2 bases, and 16 bases lay in between. Germline CDR1 is MNHNY and CDR2 is SVGAGI (reference sequence). DNA for the CDR3: TGTGCCAGCAGTTATCCATCGGGTTCCGCAAACTATGGCTACACCTTC. Translated: CASSYPSGSANYGYTF.

This clone was detected only once. The J gene is TRBJ2-7, the V gene TRBV30, with unresolved D. The ends were cut back, 3 bases at V and 2 bases at J, with 17 bases in the middle. The CDR3 has 15 amino acids. CDR1 and CDR2 (germline): GTSNPN, SVGIG (reference sequence). CDR3 in DNA: TGTGCCTGGAGGGAATCTTGGACGGCCCCCTACGAGCAGTACTTC. Its protein product is CAWRESWTAPYEQYF.

This clone was found a few times. This chain links TRBV12-3 or TRBV12-4 with TRBJ1-6; D is unclear. The CDR3 is 13 residues long. The V gene lost 2 bases and the J gene lost 11 bases, with 10 bases spanning the gap. CDR3 nucleotides: TGTGCCAGCAGTTTAAACCGCTTGACACCCCTCCACTTT. This codes for CASSLNRLTPLHF.

This clone occurred many times. The chain links TRBV6-1 to TRBJ2-7; D is uncertain. The V end lost 0 bases, the J end lost 2 bases, and 14 bases lay between the germline ends. This CDR3 is 16 amino acids long. Germline assignment: CDR1 MNHNS and CDR2 SASEGT. CDR3 protein: CASSEAIKLSAYEQYF. DNA for the CDR3: TGTGCCAGCAGTGAAGCAATAAAGCTCTCTGCCTACGAGCAGTACTTC.

Only a few counts were recorded for this clone. The V call is TRBV28, the J call TRBJ2-7; possible D gene TRBD2, 6 bases. V shed 4 bases and J shed 0 bases, with 13 bases lying between them. CDR1 MDHEN and CDR2 SYDVKM come from the germline V gene. This CDR3 is built from 15 residues. CDR3 region: CASSSRLDSSYEQYF. The CDR3 nucleotides read TGTGCCAGCAGTTCGCGACTAGATTCCTCCTACGAGCAGTACTTC.

There are many counts of this clone. The rearrangement joins TRBV19 to TRBJ2-5, with D hard to call. The CDR3 sequence is 14 residues long. Trimming stripped 2 bases from V and 5 bases from J, with 12 bases between. Germline V lookup: CDR1 LNHDA, CDR2 SQIVND (reference sequence). CDR3 loop: CASSIIDSLETQYF. In DNA, the CDR3 is TGTGCCAGTAGTATAATTGACTCGTTGGAGACCCAGTACTTC.

This clone was counted ten times or more. This sequence joins TRBV7-3 and TRBJ2-3; a possible D gene is TRBD2 (6 bases). V shed 2 bases and J shed 5 bases, with 17 bases lying between them. From germline, CDR1 is SGHTA and CDR2 FQGTGA. CDR3 length: 16 residues. The CDR3 DNA reads as TGTGCCAGCAGCTTAGGTGGCGCGGGGTGGGGAGATACGCAGTATTTT. Translation gives CASSLGGAGWGDTQYF. The entire variable domain, with the rest obtained from reference TRBV7-3 and TRBJ2-3, is as follows: GAGVSQTPSNKVTEKGKYVELRCDPISGHTALYWYRQSLGQGPEFLIYFQGTGAADDSGLPNDRFFAVRPEGSVSTLKIQRTERGDSAVYLCASSLGGAGWGDTQYFGPGTRLTVL.

Remarks on this clone: This could be a read error, since a much larger clone is one nucleotide away. V usage is TRBV10-2 and J usage is TRBJ2-7; 9 positions agree with TRBD1. CDR1 WSHSY and CDR2 SAAADI come from the germline V gene. J was trimmed by 5 bases and V by 1 base; bases with no gene match: 15. There are 18 residues in the CDR3. The chain's CDR3 is CASSECSPRGQGLNEQYF. The CDR3 DNA reads TGCGCCAGCAGTGAGTGTTCCCCGCGGGGACAGGGTCTCAACGAGCAGTACTTC.

In this sample, this clone turned up many times. This chain joins TRBV5-1 and TRBJ1-6, with D maybe TRBD1 (5 bases). CDR3 size: 16 residues. Trimming removed 2 bases from V and 0 bases from J, with 9 bases in between. The germline V gene has CDR1 SGHRS and CDR2 YFSETQ. The CDR3, as DNA: TGCGCCAGCAGCTTCTGGGGGATCTCCTATAATTCACCCCTCCACTTT. It codes for CASSFWGISYNSPLHF. Complete variable domain (other parts from reference TRBV5-1 and TRBJ1-6): KAGVTQTPRYLIKTRGQQVTLSCSPISGHRSVSWYQQTPGQGLQFLFEYFSETQRNKGNFPGRFSGRQFSNSRSEMNVSTLELGDSALYLCASSFWGISYNSPLHFGNGTRLTVT.

The chain couples TRBV2 to TRBJ1-1; possibly TRBD1 for D (6 bases). The CDR3 covers 14 residues. Germline V gene data show CDR1 as SNHLY and CDR2 as FYNNEI. V lost 6 bases to trimming and J lost 5 bases, with 16 bases between them. The CDR3 nucleotides read TGTGCCAGCAGAGTTCAGGGGTTTTTTACTGAAGCTTTCTTT. It yields the protein CASRVQGFFTEAFF.

This clone was counted only a few times. This chain links TRBV28 with TRBJ2-1; TRBD2 might be the D (6 bases). This CDR3 contains 17 residues. From germline, CDR1 is MDHEN and CDR2 SYDVKM. V lost 2 bases, J lost 4 bases, and 18 bases lay in between. CDR3 residues: CASSLDRLAEDYNEQFF. CDR3 nucleotides: TGTGCCAGCAGTTTAGATAGGTTAGCGGAGGATTACAATGAGCAGTTCTTC.